This entry is about one TCR beta chain. The clone's antigen remains unknown. The record has no base qualities; no much larger clone is one base away. V sheds 1 base and J sheds 0 bases, leaving 8 bases between their ends. The CDR3, cysteine through phenylalanine, is 15 amino acids long. Kept here is only the CDR3 DNA, which spans 45 bases and is read in frame from base 1. Looking up the germline V gene yields CDR1 KGHSH and CDR2 LQKENI. The entry originates in a study of blood T cells in healthy people across ages (dated by TCRdb to 2014 to 2015). Some background on the complete study: Template switching captured roughly one uniquely barcoded TCR beta cDNA molecule per two T cells in model experiments. To avoid experimental bias, donors of different ages were distributed randomly across sequencing lanes. The donors were split into four age groups: young (average around 15 years), middle-aged (more than 35), aged (over 55) and long-lived (approximately 89). Age-related changes in TCR beta repertoire diversity were measured in the study by deep sequencing normalized with unique cDNA molecular identifiers. Using the same blood draw, the study looked at two additional independent replicas of 1 million unique cDNA reads for two donors, one aged 18 to 30 and the other aged 80 or older. The full study reports these points: Donor CMV infection status was unknown, potentially confounding age-related changes in expanded clonotypes. The percentage of naive T cells measured by flow cytometry correlated strongly with observed TCR beta diversity. Total diversity estimates from one million sequenced T cells were considered lower bounds and underestimates. Conclusive comparison of naive and antigen-experienced compartments was prevented by the profiling of bulk unsorted PBMCs. Compared with the aged group, the long-lived group had more naive CD4+ T cells, fewer expanded clones and increased TCR diversity, a pattern suggesting age selection. Observed TCR beta diversity per million T cells fell roughly linearly with age, and a significant reduction was already apparent by age roughly 41.

The roughly 39 donors, aged about 6 to 100 years, were systemically healthy Caucasian individuals from Russia. Approximately 11 milliliters of peripheral blood were drawn from each donor into EDTA-treated Vacutainer tubes. Ficoll-Paque density-gradient centrifugation was used to isolate PBMCs, with at least 6.5 million per sample. Total RNA was extracted from PBMCs with Trizol reagent, with at least 5 micrograms obtained per sample. The percentages of naive CD45RAhigh/CD27high T cells were determined by flow cytometry on a PBMC aliquot from every donor. The library came from 5' RACE. TCRdb names Illumina HiSeq 2500 as the instrument used. A second PCR of about 7 to 12 cycles was run with a J-beta primer mix and a sample-barcoded 5' primer. A template-switch 5' adaptor carrying 12 random nucleotides introduced a unique molecular identifier onto each TCR beta cDNA molecule. At least 3 million CDR3-containing paired-end reads were obtained from each sample. First-strand cDNA synthesis was performed from all RNA using the Mint cDNA synthesis kit, with priming by a TRBC-specific oligonucleotide. Following uracil-DNA glycosylase treatment, a first 18-cycle PCR with universal primers M1SS and BC2_uni_R was performed on all cDNA. On the authors' methods: Each sample was normalized by randomly selecting 1 million high-quality reads, each carrying a distinct molecular identifier. Instead of being binned into consensus sequences, reads that shared molecular identifiers were thrown out. MiTCR, set to a Q25 quality threshold and the strictest error-elimination algorithm, was used for CDR3 identification, clonotype clustering and error correction. A nonparametric unseen species model with Euler transformation was used to estimate lower-bound total TCR beta diversity. In-frame beta chains were kept once TCRdb had trimmed the public reads at Q25 with fastp and called clones with MiXCR. Here each entry gathers all rows of one CDR3 protein and keeps the most common genes and DNA. The V and J calls and clone size are TCRdb's, not the authors'. The sample contains around 400,000 distinct CDR3 sequences, more than 45% of them found a single time. Around 49% of the sample goes to the ten largest clones.

The sample taken for sequencing was blood. The rearranged segments are TRBV18 and TRBJ2-3, with the D gene too uncertain to name. The receptor was isolated from a man aged 60 to 69 in good health. CDR3 protein: CASSPQRASTDTQYF. The base sequence is TGTGCCAGCTCACCACAAAGGGCTAGCACAGATACGCAGTATTTT.